The T cell receptor (beta chain) under discussion was sequenced for a study of CD8 T cells in ankylosing spondylitis. The germline V gene has CDR1 SQVTM and CDR2 ANQGSEA. The CDR3 totals 15 residues. V lost 4 bases and J lost 2; bases outside the gene matches: 2. This clonotype was seen many times. Its antigen is as yet unknown. Study-level points and caveats: Disease-linked clones proved CD8+ and comparatively uncommon in peripheral blood. In ankylosing spondylitis patients, matched synovial fluid reportedly showed significant enrichment of disease-linked clones. Reactive arthritis synovial fluid and blood were previously reported to contain some motif variants. A motif of fewer than ten highly homologous TCR beta variants was seen as apparently characteristic of ankylosing spondylitis blood.

TCRdb re-analysed the 5' RACE reads in MiXCR, keeping a single row per CDR3 protein. This sample has some 200,000 distinct CDR3 sequences, with over 10% found just once. The specimen sequenced was blood, either unsorted or a sorted T cell fraction (not recorded which). This TCR was recovered from a male donor with ankylosing spondylitis or in good health (not recorded which). The chain joins TRBV29-1 to TRBJ2-5, with 15 nucleotides matching TRBD2. The CDR3 coding sequence is TGCAGCGTTGGTGGACTAGCGGGGGGGCAAGAGACCCAGTACTTC. This gives the protein CSVGGLAGGQETQYF. Full variable domain (missing parts from reference TRBV29-1 and TRBJ2-5): SAVISQKPSRDICQRGTSLTIQCQVDSQVTMMFWYRQQPGQSLTLIATANQGSEATYESGFVIDKFPISRPNLTFSTLTVSNMSPEDSSIYLCSVGGLAGGQETQYFGPGTRLLVL.